This T cell receptor (beta chain) was found in a study of shared clonotypes between healthy human individuals. The wider study: With ages of 18 to 49, the donors were a couple of women and three men.

This CDR3 comprises 16 residues. Germline V gene sequence: CDR1 MDHEN, CDR2 SYDVKM. The ends were cut back, 2 bases at V and 10 bases at J, with 21 bases in the middle. Profiling relied on immunoSEQ multiplex PCR, and the TCRdb table lists in-frame clones only, not all of them. The top ten hold under 13% of the sample, which has some 350,000 clones, around 67% seen once. In regard to this clone: Its specificity is not known.

Study-wide findings and caveats: Clonotypes not shared had lower generation probabilities than those common to all four donors. On the whole, naive subsets had larger estimated richness than memory subsets had.

The genes are TRBV28 and TRBJ2-1; D is perhaps TRBD1 (6 bases). Sequenced: memory CD4+ T cells sorted from blood. Subset described: CD45RA-negative fraction. The clonotype was recovered from a man aged 25-40 years in good health. The CDR3 sequence: CASSLVGTHPWGEQFF. CDR3 in DNA: TGTGCCAGCAGTTTAGTCGGGACACATCCCTGGGGGGAGCAGTTCTTC.